These 10 T cell receptor beta chains share one sample of origin, sequenced in a study of T cells after somatic rescue of genetic block. Produced via immunoSEQ multiplex PCR; TCRdb's table is partial and in-frame only. The sample yields more than 65,000 clones, roughly 93% seen once. The sequenced material came from peripheral blood mononuclear cells (PBMCs). The receptors originated from a man aged 25-40 years.

The rearrangement links TRBV10-1 to TRBJ2-2; no definite D call. CDR1 is WNHNN, CDR2 SYGVQD, per germline (reference sequence). V lost 8 bases, J lost 6 bases, and 10 bases lay in between. The CDR3 covers 12 residues. The CDR3 DNA reads TGCGCCAGCGGAGATCTGGCCGGGGAGCTGTTTTTT. Translating it yields CASGDLAGELFF.

CDR3 coding DNA: TGTGCCAGCAGTTTATGGACAGGACCTAATGAAAAACTGTTTTTT. Protein sequence: CASSLWTGPNEKLFF. The chain is built from TRBV27 and TRBJ1-4; 7 nucleotides agree with TRBD1. J gave up 3 bases and V 1 base, and 2 bases lay outside the gene matches. The CDR3 totals 15 residues. Per germline, CDR1 MNHEY and CDR2 SMNVEV (reference sequence).

In DNA form, the CDR3 reads TGTGCCATCAGAGACGGGACAGTTGAATCAAAACTGTTTTTT. This translates into CAIRDGTVESKLFF. V usage is TRBV10-3 and J usage is TRBJ1-4; 7 bases align to TRBD1. The CDR3 consists of 14 residues. CDR1 and CDR2 (germline): ENHRY, SYGVKD. The ends lost 6 bases at V and 10 bases at J; junction bases unmatched: 11.

V and J are TRBV15 and TRBJ2-3; D remains ambiguous. V was clipped by 5 bases and J by 5 bases, with 8 bases between them. Germline lookup yields CDR1 LNHNV and CDR2 YYDKDF (reference sequence). The CDR3 spans 12 residues. The CDR3 sequence is CATSPRGDTQYF. The CDR3 DNA sequence: TGTGCCACCAGCCCACGTGGAGATACGCAGTATTTT.

This clone was seen only once. The J gene is TRBJ2-3, the V gene TRBV7-9, with D unresolved. V dropped 1 base and J dropped 3 bases, with 11 bases sitting between them. This CDR3 spans 15 amino acids. Germline lookup yields CDR1 SEHNR and CDR2 FQNEAQ (reference sequence). Here the CDR3 DNA reads TGTGCCAGCAGCTTAGGAGCTGGCAGGACAGATACGCAGTATTTT. Its translation: CASSLGAGRTDTQYF.

V gene TRBV19 combines with J gene TRBJ2-1, with D perhaps matching TRBD1 (6 bases). V lost 1 base and J lost 6, with 16 bases in between. The CDR3 is made up of 16 amino acids. CDR1 and CDR2 from the germline V gene are LNHDA and SQIVND (reference sequence). The CDR3 DNA reads as TGTGCCAGTAGTATAGGCCCAAGTGGGGGCTCCAATGAGCAGTTCTTC. Encoded protein: CASSIGPSGGSNEQFF.

V gene TRBV15 combines with J gene TRBJ2-7; the match to TRBD2 covers 7 bases. The V gene end was trimmed by 3 bases and the J gene end by 1 base; junction bases not matched to a gene: 3. The length of the CDR3 is 14 residues. Germline V gene lookup returns CDR1 LNHNV and CDR2 YYDKDF (reference sequence). The CDR3 is CATSRGRESYEQYF. The CDR3 DNA reads as TGTGCCACCAGCAGGGGGCGGGAGTCCTACGAGCAGTACTTC.

This clone was detected many times. The rearrangement links TRBV7-9 to TRBJ2-1; no reliable D call. V lost 4 bases to trimming and J lost 4 bases, with 8 bases between them. The V gene's germline CDR1 is SEHNR and CDR2 FQNEAQ (reference sequence). This CDR3 has 13 residues. The CDR3 loop reads CASSSTNYNEQFF. CDR3 nucleotides: TGTGCCAGCAGCTCCACTAATTACAATGAGCAGTTCTTC.

The CDR3 region is CASSYGTVYNEQFF. The CDR3 coding sequence is TGTGCCAGCAGTTACGGGACAGTATACAATGAGCAGTTCTTC. The rearrangement uses TRBV6-5 and TRBJ2-1; the match to TRBD1 covers 7 bases. Germline CDR1 reads MNHEY; CDR2 reads SVGAGI. V lost 2 bases, J lost 4 bases, and 2 bases stayed unmatched. CDR3 length equals 14 residues.

The chain combines TRBV6-5 with TRBJ1-2; 8 nucleotides line up with TRBD1. CDR1 and CDR2 from the germline V gene are MNHEY and SVGAGI. This CDR3 has 15 amino acids. J lost 5 bases, V lost 6 bases, and 11 bases had no gene match. The CDR3 nucleotides read TGTGCCAGCAGCCGACCTGACAGGGGAGTATATGGCTACACCTTC. Translation gives CASSRPDRGVYGYTF.